The entry below gives a single T cell receptor beta chain sequence along with its context. This CDR3 has 17 residues. Germline CDR1 DFQATT, CDR2 SNEGSKA (reference sequence). Trimming shortened V by 3 bases and J by 2 bases, and 23 bases separated the two germline ends. Measured with immunoSEQ multiplex PCR; TCRdb has only the in-frame clones, and not every one. The sample lists roughly 120,000 clones; approximately 90% were seen once. The data were taken from a study of control samples from healthy donors and cancer patients. The sample was blood. The origin of this receptor is a woman between 18 and 30 years old in good health. The chain joins TRBV20-1 to TRBJ2-7; D is perhaps TRBD2 (5 bases). The CDR3 DNA sequence: TGCAGTGCTAGTCGTGACGGCCGGGGTGCGTTGACCTACGAGCAGTACTTC. Translated, it gives CSASRDGRGALTYEQYF.